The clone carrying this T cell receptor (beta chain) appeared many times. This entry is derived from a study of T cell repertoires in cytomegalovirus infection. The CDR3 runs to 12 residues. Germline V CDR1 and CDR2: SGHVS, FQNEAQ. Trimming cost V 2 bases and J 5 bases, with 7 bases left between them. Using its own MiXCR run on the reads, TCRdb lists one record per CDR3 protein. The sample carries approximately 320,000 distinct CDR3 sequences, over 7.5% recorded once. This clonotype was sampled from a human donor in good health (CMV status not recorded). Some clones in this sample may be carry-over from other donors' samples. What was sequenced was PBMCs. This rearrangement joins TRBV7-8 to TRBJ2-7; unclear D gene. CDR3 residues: CASSLQANEQYF. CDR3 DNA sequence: TGTGCCAGCAGCTTACAAGCCAACGAGCAGTACTTC.